The 9 T cell receptor beta chains in this list originate from one sample, sequenced in a study of regulatory T cells in long-lasting Graves disease. To make TCR beta libraries, researchers used iRepertoire HTBI primers and Arm-PCR of CDR3 regions. TCRdb reprocessed the multiplex PCR reads via MiXCR and lists one record per CDR3 protein. Here the sample spans fewer than 550,000 distinct CDR3 sequences, roughly a fifth being singletons. As to time point: persistent/refractory GD, antithyroid drugs over 5 years with positive TRAb. Following extraction of RNA from PBMCs, that RNA was used to make the TCR library. Material: peripheral blood mononuclear cells (PBMCs), obtained when the disease was refractory, from a patient treated with antithyroid drugs. These receptor sequences come from a female donor with Graves disease.

This clonotype has a count of ten or more. This chain joins TRBV20-1 and TRBJ2-7; 10 bases agree with TRBD1. V lost 3 bases, J lost 1 base, and 3 bases stayed unmatched. CDR1 and CDR2 (germline): DFQATT, SNEGSKA (reference sequence). The CDR3 length is 14 residues. The CDR3 bases are TGCAGTGCTAGTAGGGACAGGGGATCCTACGAGCAGTACTTC. Residues: CSASRDRGSYEQYF.

This clonotype was picked up a small number of times. This chain uses TRBV19 with TRBJ2-7, with TRBD1 matching over 10 bases. Germline V gene lookup returns CDR1 LNHDA and CDR2 SQIVND (reference sequence). The V segment lost 5 bases and the J segment 5 bases; nucleotides outside the gene matches: 15. This CDR3 has 17 amino acids. CDR3 DNA sequence: TGTGCCAGTAGTTCCCCCCCCGGGACAGGGGAGACGAACGAGCAGTACTTC. It encodes CASSSPPGTGETNEQYF.

Many counts were recorded for this clonotype. The rearrangement uses TRBV29-1 and TRBJ1-4, with D tentatively TRBD1 (6 bases). Germline V CDR1 and CDR2: SQVTM, ANQGSEA. The length of the CDR3 is 13 residues. Trimming removed 4 bases from V and 6 bases from J, with 12 bases in between. The CDR3 DNA reads as TGCAGCGTTGTTCTGGGGGCCGATGAAAAACTGTTTTTT. Protein: CSVVLGADEKLFF.

The chain is built from TRBV27 and TRBJ2-7; TRBD2 aligns across 11 bases. Germline V lookup: CDR1 MNHEY, CDR2 SMNVEV (reference sequence). Trimming removed 6 bases from V and 3 bases from J; junction bases left unmatched: 4. This CDR3 is 14 amino acids long. The CDR3: CASRRGTSGYEQYF. The CDR3 DNA reads TGTGCCAGCAGGCGAGGGACTAGCGGCTACGAGCAGTACTTC.

In regard to this clonotype: A much larger clone lies a single base off, so this may be a read error. V and J are TRBV28 and TRBJ2-5; 9 nucleotides line up with TRBD2. CDR3 length equals 16 residues. The germline CDR1 and CDR2 sequences are MDHEN and SYDVKM. The CDR3 loop reads CASSLWTSEREETQYF. Written as DNA, the CDR3 is TGTGCCAGCAGTCTATGGACTAGCGAGAGGGAGGAGACCCAGTACTTC.

This rearrangement joins TRBV28 to TRBJ2-5; D possibly uses TRBD1 or TRBD2 (5 bases each). This CDR3 comprises 18 residues. Germline V gene lookup returns CDR1 MDHEN and CDR2 SYDVKM. V lost 6 bases and J lost 1, with 24 bases in between. This CDR3 reads CASSQEGPGPLLQETQYF. In nucleotides, the CDR3 is TGTGCCAGCAGCCAAGAGGGGCCGGGGCCCTTACTCCAAGAGACCCAGTACTTC.

The rearrangement links TRBV28 to TRBJ2-1; D perhaps matches TRBD2 (5 bases). CDR3 size: 13 residues. Trimming shortened V by 2 bases and J by 8 bases, and 10 bases separated the two germline ends. Germline CDR1 reads MDHEN; CDR2 reads SYDVKM. Here the CDR3 DNA reads TGTGCCAGCAGTTTAGGCGGGTTGGATGAGCAGTTCTTC. Translated, it gives CASSLGGLDEQFF. The full variable domain, its missing parts supplied by reference TRBV28 and TRBJ2-1, is DVKVTQSSRYLVKRTGEKVFLECVQDMDHENMFWYRQDPGLGLRLIYFSYDVKMKEKGDIPEGYSVSREKKERFSLILESASTNQTSMYLCASSLGGLDEQFFGPGTRLTVL.

V usage is TRBV24-1 and J usage is TRBJ2-2; TRBD1 agrees at 9 bases. The V segment lost 6 bases and the J segment 3 bases; nucleotides outside the gene matches: 7. There are 16 residues in the CDR3. Looked up from germline, CDR1 is KGHDR and CDR2 is SFDVKD. The DNA of the CDR3 is TGTGCCACCAGTTTACCAGACAGGGGGGACACCGGGGAGCTGTTTTTT. As protein: CATSLPDRGDTGELFF.

The chain is built from TRBV3-1 and TRBJ2-7; D could derive from TRBD1 or TRBD2 (6 bases each). Deletions cut 4 bases from V and 6 bases from J, with 22 bases between. Germline V CDR1 and CDR2: LGHDT, YNNKEL (reference sequence). This CDR3 region has 16 residues. CDR3 nucleotides: TGTGCCAGCAGCCCACCCGGGACTCTCAAAGGGGGCGAGCAGTACTTC. Protein: CASSPPGTLKGGEQYF.